Reported below is one T cell receptor (beta chain). Under the authors' procedure: Estimation of nucleated cell counts relied on the amplification of reference gene primers. The assay was immunoSEQ multiplex PCR, and TCRdb's table has in-frame clones only and misses some. The V and J calls and the clone size are those of that table, but D and trimming were determined from the DNA. The sample has 350,000 to 450,000 clones; 85% to 90% are singletons. These data belong to a study of blood T cell repertoires in COVID-19. Study-level background: COVID-19 samples from acute and convalescent phases originated in the United States, Italy and Spain.

This CDR3 has 13 residues. Trimming took off 5 bases at V and 6 bases at J, with 13 bases between the two ends. Per the germline V gene, CDR1 is LNHDA and CDR2 is SQIVND (reference sequence). Donors in Cohort 3 who had recovered were those with two negative PCRs, healthcare professional clearance, or resolution of their symptoms. V usage is TRBV19 and J usage is TRBJ1-2; D is unresolved. The sequence was collected from a man under 40 who had recovered from COVID-19. Source material: PBMCs or T cells enriched from blood (not recorded which). CDR3 residues: CASSDGERHGYTF. Written as DNA, the CDR3 is TGTGCCAGTAGTGACGGGGAGCGCCATGGCTACACCTTC.